One TCR beta chain is described in this entry. What it binds is not known. These data belong to a study of early stage breast cancer tumors. The study's findings and limits: Unsorted bulk genomic DNA sequencing lacked pairing and functional marker data. Commonly generated sequences made up most enriched TCRB sequences shared between patients. Compared with adjacent normal breast tissue, tumors showed about 2.3-fold greater T cell density and higher clonality.

Germline CDR1 KGHSH, CDR2 LQKENI. The V end lost 5 bases, the J end lost 5 bases, and 15 bases lay between the germline ends. There are 14 residues in the CDR3. TCRdb's copy holds only in-frame clones and misses some; the assay was immunoSEQ multiplex PCR. The sample includes around 71,000 clones, approximately 79% of them seen just once. This receptor was identified in a person between 60 and 70 years old with breast cancer. This chain connects TRBV18 to TRBJ2-5; a possible D gene is TRBD1 (7 bases). Sequencing was done on a sample of blood. CDR3 protein: CASSSRGASETQYF. The CDR3 DNA is TGTGCCAGCTCATCCAGGGGGGCCTCGGAGACCCAGTACTTC.